Below are 17 T cell receptor beta chains sequenced from a single sample in a study of T cells in Graves' hyperthyroidism and ophthalmopathy. Researchers took RNA transcripts and amplified the TCR beta CDR3 regions from them. A first-round RT-PCR of the TCR CDR3 used the HTBI primer set. TCRdb itself ran the multiplex PCR reads through MiXCR, one entry per CDR3 protein. The table shows roughly 700,000 distinct CDR3 sequences, with about 14% occurring only once. Sequenced sample: blood. These receptor sequences come from a woman between 18 and 29 years old with Graves' hyperthyroidism.

This clonotype was picked up many times. The chain has TRBV6-6 and TRBJ2-7, with TRBD1 matching over 12 bases. The CDR3 has 15 amino acids. From germline, CDR1 is MNHNY and CDR2 SVGAGI (reference sequence). V lost 2 bases to trimming and J lost 7 bases; unmatched junction nucleotides: 6. DNA for the CDR3: TGTGCCAGCAGTTACACGGGACAGGGGGCAGGGGAGCAGTACTTC. This codes for CASSYTGQGAGEQYF.

This clonotype was observed many times. V and J are TRBV28 and TRBJ2-1; 11 bases map to TRBD2. This CDR3 comprises 17 residues. V was pared by 7 bases and J by 1 base, with 9 bases of the junction left unmatched. Germline V gene lookup returns CDR1 MDHEN and CDR2 SYDVKM. CDR3: CASKELAGARSYNEQFF. The CDR3 nucleotides are TGTGCCAGCAAAGAACTAGCGGGAGCAAGGTCCTACAATGAGCAGTTCTTC.

The rearrangement links TRBV12-3 or TRBV12-4 to TRBJ1-4; D is uncertain. The length of the CDR3 is 14 residues. The V and J ends lost 3 bases and 0 bases respectively, with 5 bases between them. The CDR3 loop reads CASSFRTTNEKLFF. In DNA form, the CDR3 reads TGTGCCAGCAGTTTTAGGACAACTAATGAAAAACTGTTTTTT.

About this clonotype: A much larger clone differs by one base, so this may be a read error. The V call is TRBV4-2, the J call TRBJ2-7; perhaps TRBD1 as D (6 bases). V was pared by 1 base and J by 7 bases, with 11 bases between. Germline CDR1 reads LGHNA; CDR2 reads YNFKEQ. The CDR3 contains 13 residues. The CDR3 coding sequence is TGTGCCAGCAGCCAAGTCGTAGGGGGTGAGCAGTACTTC. Translation gives CASSQVVGGEQYF.

To note about this clonotype: One end of the junction fails to match germline, which may point to a read error. The gene calls are TRBV7-9 and TRBJ1-5, with D tentatively TRBD1 (6 bases). The CDR3 is made up of 16 amino acids. Germline-derived CDR1 and CDR2 are SEHNR and FQNEAQ (reference sequence). Here the CDR3 reads CAGSFLGAGNNQPQHF. The DNA of the CDR3 is TGTGCCGGCAGCTTCTTGGGGGCAGGGAACAATCAGCCCCAGCATTTT.

This clonotype was counted a few times. The chain combines TRBV12-3 or TRBV12-4 with TRBJ2-1; no firm D call. This CDR3 comprises 15 residues. Trimming stripped 5 bases from V and 5 bases from J, with 16 bases between. Written as DNA, the CDR3 is TGTGCCAGCAGTCCCACAGATTCATCCCACAATGAGCAGTTCTTC. It translates to CASSPTDSSHNEQFF.

The chain recombines TRBV5-1 with TRBJ1-2, with 10 bases aligning to TRBD1. This CDR3 spans 17 amino acids. Germline V gene lookup returns CDR1 SGHRS and CDR2 YFSETQ. J was trimmed by 1 base and V by 0 bases; bases with no gene match: 6. The CDR3 region has the DNA TGCGCCAGCAGCTTGGGTGACAGGGGGCTAAATAACTATGGCTACACCTTC. Residues: CASSLGDRGLNNYGYTF.

A few counts support this clonotype. J is TRBJ2-7 and V is TRBV28; D not certain. This CDR3 has 14 amino acids. Deletions cut 6 bases from V and 2 bases from J, with 14 bases between. CDR1 is MDHEN and CDR2 is SYDVKM in the germline V gene. CDR3 in DNA: TGTGCCAGCAGCCCACTGCGAGATCCCTACGAGCAGTACTTC. Translating gives CASSPLRDPYEQYF.

This clonotype was counted many times. The chain uses TRBV27 and TRBJ2-5; D remains ambiguous. The CDR3 length is 18 residues. Germline CDR1 MNHEY, CDR2 SMNVEV (reference sequence). Deletions cut 3 bases from V and 0 bases from J, with 20 bases between. For the CDR3, the DNA is TGTGCCAGCAGTTTGACCGCCTTGATAGGCCCGTACCAAGAGACCCAGTACTTC. Protein product: CASSLTALIGPYQETQYF.

The chain has TRBV28 and TRBJ1-2; D is unresolved. The V end was cut by 6 bases, the J end by 4 bases, with 18 bases between. CDR1 is MDHEN and CDR2 is SYDVKM in the germline V gene. The CDR3 runs 15 residues. The CDR3 DNA reads TGTGCCAGCAGCTCCGGGCTTCTAAGGACCTATGGCTACACCTTC. Protein product: CASSSGLLRTYGYTF.

J is TRBJ2-2 and V is TRBV4-2; 16 bases match TRBD2. CDR3 length: 18 amino acids. Germline V CDR1 and CDR2: LGHNA, YNFKEQ. J was trimmed by 9 bases and V by 0 bases; bases with no gene match: 7. The CDR3 sequence: CASSQDPRGLAGGRELFF. CDR3 DNA: TGTGCCAGCAGCCAAGATCCCCGGGGACTAGCGGGAGGGCGGGAGCTGTTTTTT.

This clonotype has only one observation. This chain uses TRBV6-1 with TRBJ2-7; TRBD2 matches 8 bases. The CDR3 is 12 amino acids. V lost 6 bases to trimming and J lost 7 bases; unmatched junction nucleotides: 5. Germline V gene data show CDR1 as MNHNS and CDR2 as SASEGT. The chain's CDR3 is CASRAGVGEQYF. The CDR3 nucleotides read TGTGCCAGCAGAGCGGGAGTGGGGGAGCAGTACTTC.

This chain uses TRBV29-1 with TRBJ2-5, with 7 bases fitting TRBD2. The CDR3 loop spans 14 amino acids. Germline CDR1 and CDR2: SQVTM and ANQGSEA. Germline trimming cut 7 bases from V and 1 base from J; bases unmatched to any gene: 9. This chain's CDR3 is CSAVKLAPQETQYF. CDR3 nucleotides: TGCAGCGCCGTAAAACTAGCGCCCCAAGAGACCCAGTACTTC.

V usage is TRBV2 and J usage is TRBJ2-7, with 8 bases aligning to TRBD2. Germline CDR1 reads SNHLY; CDR2 reads FYNNEI. The V and J ends lost 8 bases and 4 bases, in that order; junction bases with no gene match: 7. The CDR3 consists of 13 residues. In DNA form, the CDR3 reads TGTGCCAGCCTAGCGGGTCATATTTACGAGCAGTACTTC. It specifies CASLAGHIYEQYF.

The chain joins TRBV6-2 or TRBV6-3 to TRBJ1-1, with D unclear. V was cut by 7 bases and J by 4 bases, with 13 bases left in between. The CDR3 sequence is 13 residues long. Germline values: CDR1 MNHEY, CDR2 SVGEGT. The CDR3 spells CASTRLGGTEAFF. The CDR3 region has the DNA TGTGCCAGCACTCGTCTGGGTGGCACTGAAGCTTTCTTT.

This clonotype appeared a few times. V is TRBV28 and J is TRBJ2-1; 9 bases map to TRBD2. V trimming: 5 bases; J trimming: 2 bases; junction bases outside the gene matches: 10. The germline V gene has CDR1 MDHEN and CDR2 SYDVKM. The length of the CDR3 is 17 residues. The CDR3 DNA sequence: TGTGCCAGCAGTCCCCTAGCGGGAAAGGGAGCCTACAATGAGCAGTTCTTC. Protein sequence: CASSPLAGKGAYNEQFF. Looking up the rest from reference TRBV28 and TRBJ2-1 gives the full variable domain: DVKVTQSSRYLVKRTGEKVFLECVQDMDHENMFWYRQDPGLGLRLIYFSYDVKMKEKGDIPEGYSVSREKKERFSLILESASTNQTSMYLCASSPLAGKGAYNEQFFGPGTRLTVL.

Comments on this clonotype: The junction and the germline gene differ at one end; a read error may be behind it. The rearrangement uses TRBV28 and TRBJ2-7; 7 nucleotides match TRBD1. Per germline, CDR1 MDHEN and CDR2 SYDVKM. The CDR3 has 13 residues. CDR3 coding DNA: TGTGCCGGCAGGACAGGCGCTTCCTACGAGCAGTACTTC. Protein: CAGRTGASYEQYF. The whole variable domain, remainder taken from reference TRBV28 and TRBJ2-7, is DVKVTQSSRYLVKRTGEKVFLECVQDMDHENMFWYRQDPGLGLRLIYFSYDVKMKEKGDIPEGYSVSREKKERFSLILESASTNQTSMYLCAGRTGASYEQYFGPGTRLTVT.